A single sample is the source of the 10 T cell receptor beta chains below, sequenced in a study of shared clonotypes between healthy human individuals. This table comes from immunoSEQ multiplex PCR, and its TCRdb copy is limited to in-frame clones, with some not included. The table lists some 1.5 million clones, roughly 96% of them singletons, with more than 0.9% in the top ten. What was sequenced was naive CD4+ T cells sorted from blood. Subset meaning: CD45RA+ positively selected. The receptors stem from a man aged 30 to 39 in good health.

This chain uses TRBV11-2 with TRBJ2-5; 8 bases map to TRBD1. Germline CDR1 reads SGHAT; CDR2 reads FQNNGV. Trimming at V came to 5 bases and at J to 5 bases, leaving 7 bases not matched to a gene. The CDR3 is 14 residues long. The CDR3, as DNA: TGTGCCAGCAGCACCTCGGACAGGGCTGAGACCCAGTACTTC. Translation: CASSTSDRAETQYF. Looking up the rest from reference TRBV11-2 and TRBJ2-5 gives the full variable domain: EAGVAQSPRYKIIEKRQSVAFWCNPISGHATLYWYQQILGQGPKLLIQFQNNGVVDDSQLPKDRFSAERLKGVDSTLKIQPAKLEDSAVYLCASSTSDRAETQYFGPGTRLLVL.

This clone has just one count. This chain connects TRBV6-4 to TRBJ1-1, with D possibly being TRBD1 (6 bases). The germline gives CDR1 MRHNA, CDR2 SNTAGT. The CDR3 has 14 residues. V was trimmed by 7 bases and J by 1 base, leaving 13 bases between them. CDR3 coding DNA: TGTGCCAGCAAGGGGGACTTTGGGAACACTGAAGCTTTCTTT. Amino acids: CASKGDFGNTEAFF.

The rearrangement uses TRBV25-1 and TRBJ2-3; possibly TRBD1 for D (7 bases). This CDR3 comprises 16 residues. The germline V gene encodes CDR1 MGHDK and CDR2 SYGVNS. V lost 2 bases and J lost 1, with 13 bases in between. Here the CDR3 DNA reads TGTGCCAGCAGTGAAATGGGGGGACAGCGCACAGATACGCAGTATTTT. Translating gives CASSEMGGQRTDTQYF.

V gene TRBV7-8 combines with J gene TRBJ2-2; TRBD1 matches at 8 bases. CDR1 is SGHVS and CDR2 is FQNEAQ in the germline V gene. The J segment lost 1 base and the V segment lost 5 bases, leaving 9 bases of the junction unmatched. The length of the CDR3 is 17 residues. In nucleotides, the CDR3 is TGTGCCAGCAGCCCATACAGGGGGAAAGGGAACACCGGGGAGCTGTTTTTT. This gives the protein CASSPYRGKGNTGELFF.

The chain joins TRBV7-7 to TRBJ2-5; no reliable D call. The germline CDR1 and CDR2 sequences are SSHAT and FNYEAQ (reference sequence). Trimming removed 2 bases from V and 1 base from J, with 8 bases in between. The CDR3 has 14 residues. CDR3 region: CASSLRRSQETQYF. In DNA form, the CDR3 reads TGTGCCAGCAGCTTAAGGCGGTCCCAAGAGACCCAGTACTTC. Looking up the rest from reference TRBV7-7 and TRBJ2-5 gives the full variable domain: GAGVSQSPRYKVTKRGQDVTLRCDPISSHATLYWYQQALGQGPEFLTYFNYEAQPDKSGLPSDRFSAERPEGSISTLTIQRTEQRDSAMYRCASSLRRSQETQYFGPGTRLLVL.

The chain joins TRBV28 to TRBJ2-7; TRBD1 matches at 10 bases. The junction had 14 bases not matched to a gene; V was cut back by 4 bases and J by 2 bases. Germline lookup yields CDR1 MDHEN and CDR2 SYDVKM. The CDR3 covers 18 residues. DNA of the CDR3: TGTGCCAGCAGTTATCAAAAAACCGGGACAGGGGCCACCTACGAGCAGTACTTC. This sequence encodes CASSYQKTGTGATYEQYF.

Here the CDR3 DNA reads TGTGCCAGCAGCTCGCACAGGGGGCGGAACACTGAAGCTTTCTTT. Encoded protein: CASSSHRGRNTEAFF. The chain carries TRBV11-2 and TRBJ1-1, with TRBD1 matching over 9 bases. The CDR3 runs to 15 residues. With V trimmed by 4 bases and J by 1 base, 4 bases remained unmatched. CDR1 and CDR2 from the germline V gene are SGHAT and FQNNGV. Looking up the rest from reference TRBV11-2 and TRBJ1-1 gives the full variable domain: EAGVAQSPRYKIIEKRQSVAFWCNPISGHATLYWYQQILGQGPKLLIQFQNNGVVDDSQLPKDRFSAERLKGVDSTLKIQPAKLEDSAVYLCASSSHRGRNTEAFFGQGTRLTVV.

V usage is TRBV10-3 and J usage is TRBJ2-7; possibly TRBD2 for D (7 bases). Trimming removed 2 bases from V and 3 bases from J, with 14 bases in between. The CDR3 sequence is 15 residues long. CDR1 ENHRY and CDR2 SYGVKD come from the germline V gene. CDR3 residues: CAISEPQGGGYEQYF. CDR3 sequence (DNA): TGTGCCATCAGTGAGCCACAGGGAGGGGGCTACGAGCAGTACTTC.

V usage is TRBV19 and J usage is TRBJ2-5, with D hard to call. The germline gives CDR1 LNHDA, CDR2 SQIVND (reference sequence). Trimming cost V 4 bases and J 4 bases, with 16 bases left between them. The CDR3 runs to 15 residues. CDR3 sequence (DNA): TGTGCCAGTAGTACCCAGGACCAGGTAGTAGAGACCCAGTACTTC. Translation: CASSTQDQVVETQYF.

About this clone: The sample contains more than one DNA sequence encoding this CDR3. The chain combines TRBV7-3 with TRBJ2-3; tentative D call: TRBD1 (5 bases). This CDR3 has 13 amino acids. CDR1 is SGHTA and CDR2 is FQGTGA in the germline V gene. The V and J ends lost 5 bases and 1 base respectively, with 7 bases between them. CDR3 DNA: TGTGCCAGCAGCCTACAGGGCACAGATACGCAGTATTTT. This sequence encodes CASSLQGTDTQYF. The full variable domain, rest sourced from reference TRBV7-3 and TRBJ2-3, is GAGVSQTPSNKVTEKGKYVELRCDPISGHTALYWYRQSLGQGPEFLIYFQGTGAADDSGLPNDRFFAVRPEGSVSTLKIQRTERGDSAVYLCASSLQGTDTQYFGPGTRLTVL.